This TCR beta chain came from a study of cytomegalovirus exposure and HLA in healthy donors. Study-wide points: A later examination showed that TCR association rates differed by HLA locus, with DRB1 most and HLA-C fewest. Another analysis was done later, and it associated 16,951 TCR beta sequences with HLA alleles at 0.05 false discovery rate. The likely origin of a cluster of highly shared sequence variants was a sequencing artifact.

This PCR relied on a set of 60 Vbeta primers and 13 Jbeta primers. The authors' processing: Counted up in a later analysis, unique TCR beta chains came to some 80 million, with about 9.9 million shared. This table comes from immunoSEQ multiplex PCR, and its TCRdb copy is limited to in-frame clones, with some not included. V, J and clone size derive from that table, while D and trimming were established from the DNA sequence. Among fewer than 200,000 clones listed, approximately 77% were seen once. The CDR3 length is 15 residues. V shed 1 base and J 6 bases; nucleotides not matched to a gene: 5. Germline V gene lookup returns CDR1 SEHNR and CDR2 FQNEAQ (reference sequence). To note about this clone: Its cognate antigen is unknown.

V and J are TRBV7-9 and TRBJ2-1; 8 bases match TRBD1. Material: PBMCs. The sequence came from a male donor in good health and CMV-seronegative. The CDR3, as DNA: TGTGCCAGCAGCTTAGGACAGGGGTCTGTCAATGAGCAGTTCTTC. It encodes CASSLGQGSVNEQFF.